This entry features one TCR beta chain sequence. Its target is not known. The data derive from a study of cytomegalovirus exposure and HLA in healthy donors. Notes on the study in general: Within an earlier analysis, most TCR beta V segments proved productive either about 87% or about 30% of the time.

PCR involved 60 Vbeta and 13 Jbeta primers. TCRdb's copy holds only in-frame clones and misses some; the assay was immunoSEQ multiplex PCR. The repertoire includes more than 95,000 clones, less than 80% of them detected once, and 3% to 4.5% sits in the top ten. After removal of 2 bases from V and 6 bases from J, the junction contained 4 bases not matched to a gene. The CDR3 contains 15 residues. Germline V CDR1 and CDR2: KGHSH, LQKENI. Sequencing was done on a sample of PBMCs. The clonotype was recovered from a man aged 25 to 45 in good health and CMV-seronegative. The V and J genes are TRBV18 and TRBJ1-5, with TRBD1 matching over 10 bases. The CDR3 sequence is CASSPLGTGVQPQHF. The CDR3 bases are TGTGCCAGCTCACCATTAGGGACAGGGGTTCAGCCCCAGCATTTT.